This record covers a single T cell receptor (beta chain). The antigen is not known. This sample stems from a study of cytomegalovirus exposure and HLA in healthy donors. Study outcomes and limitations: In a later analysis, most CMV-associated TCR beta chains appeared HLA-restricted. Productive status was seen about 87% or about 30% of the time for most TCR beta V segments in an earlier analysis.

The CDR3 totals 14 residues. The germline V gene encodes CDR1 SGHRS and CDR2 YFSETQ. V lost 1 base and J lost 6; bases outside the gene matches: 6. Amplification used 60 Vbeta primers and 13 Jbeta primers. The data were produced by immunoSEQ multiplex PCR, yet TCRdb's version contains in-frame clones alone and is incomplete. In all, the sample yields 65,000 to 80,000 clones. The origin of this receptor is a young man in good health and CMV-seronegative. The rearrangement uses TRBV5-1 and TRBJ2-7; 8 nucleotides agree with TRBD1. Sample: PBMCs. This chain's CDR3 is CASSLKQGVGEQYF. The CDR3 DNA follows: TGCGCCAGCAGCTTGAAACAGGGGGTAGGCGAGCAGTACTTC.